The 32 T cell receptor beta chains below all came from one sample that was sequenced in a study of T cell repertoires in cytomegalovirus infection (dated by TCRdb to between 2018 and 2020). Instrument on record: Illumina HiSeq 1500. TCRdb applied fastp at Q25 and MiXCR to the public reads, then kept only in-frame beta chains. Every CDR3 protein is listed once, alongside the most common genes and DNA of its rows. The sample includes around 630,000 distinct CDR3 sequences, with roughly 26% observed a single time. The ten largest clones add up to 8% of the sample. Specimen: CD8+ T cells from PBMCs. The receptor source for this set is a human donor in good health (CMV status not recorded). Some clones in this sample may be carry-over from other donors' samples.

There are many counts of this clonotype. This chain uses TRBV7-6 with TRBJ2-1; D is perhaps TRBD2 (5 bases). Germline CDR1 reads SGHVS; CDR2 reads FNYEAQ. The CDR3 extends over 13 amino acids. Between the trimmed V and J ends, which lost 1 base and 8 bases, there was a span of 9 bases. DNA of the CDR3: TGTGCCAGCAGCTTAGACCCCGGGGATGAGCAGTTCTTC. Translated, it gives CASSLDPGDEQFF.

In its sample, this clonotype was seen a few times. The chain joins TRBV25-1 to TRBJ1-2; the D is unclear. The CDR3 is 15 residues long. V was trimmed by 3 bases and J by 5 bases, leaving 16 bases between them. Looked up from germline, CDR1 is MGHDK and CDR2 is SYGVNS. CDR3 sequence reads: CASSDFYTSMYGYTF. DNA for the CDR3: TGTGCCAGCAGTGATTTCTACACGTCAATGTATGGCTACACCTTC.

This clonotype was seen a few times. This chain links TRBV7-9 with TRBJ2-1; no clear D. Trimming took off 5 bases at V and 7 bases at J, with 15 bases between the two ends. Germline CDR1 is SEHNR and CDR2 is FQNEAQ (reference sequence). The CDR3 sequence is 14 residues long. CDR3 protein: CASSTPDPVNEQFF. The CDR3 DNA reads TGTGCCAGCAGCACTCCGGACCCGGTAAATGAGCAGTTCTTC.

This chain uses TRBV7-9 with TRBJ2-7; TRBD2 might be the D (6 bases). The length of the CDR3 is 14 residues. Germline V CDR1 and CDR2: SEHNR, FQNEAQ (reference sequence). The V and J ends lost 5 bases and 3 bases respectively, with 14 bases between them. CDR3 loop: CASSQTGLYYEQYF. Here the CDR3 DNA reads TGTGCCAGCAGCCAGACGGGACTGTACTACGAGCAGTACTTC.

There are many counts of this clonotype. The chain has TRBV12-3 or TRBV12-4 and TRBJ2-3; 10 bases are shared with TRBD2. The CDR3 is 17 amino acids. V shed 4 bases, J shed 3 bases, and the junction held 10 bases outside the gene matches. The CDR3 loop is CASSSSGGSLRTDTQYF. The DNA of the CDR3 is TGTGCCAGCAGTTCTAGCGGGGGAAGCCTTCGTACAGATACGCAGTATTTT.

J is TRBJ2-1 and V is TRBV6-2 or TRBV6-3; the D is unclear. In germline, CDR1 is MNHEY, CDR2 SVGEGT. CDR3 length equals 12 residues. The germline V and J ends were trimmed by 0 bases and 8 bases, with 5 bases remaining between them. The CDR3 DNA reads TGTGCCAGCAGTTACTCGCCCTATGAGCAGTTCTTC. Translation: CASSYSPYEQFF.

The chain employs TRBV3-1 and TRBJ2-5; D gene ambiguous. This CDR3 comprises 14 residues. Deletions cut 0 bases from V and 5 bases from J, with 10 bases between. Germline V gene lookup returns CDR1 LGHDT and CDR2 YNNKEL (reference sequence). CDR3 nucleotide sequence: TGTGCCAGCAGCCAAGAAAATGTCGGGGAGACCCAGTACTTC. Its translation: CASSQENVGETQYF.

The CDR3 spells CAISESRGRRGAILYV. CDR3 in DNA: TGTGCCATCAGTGAGTCACGGGGTAGGCGGGGGGCCATCCTGTACGTC. The chain has TRBV10-3 and TRBJ2-7; the match to TRBD2 covers 8 bases. CDR1 is ENHRY, CDR2 SYGVKD, per germline. The CDR3 is 16 residues long. The junction had 16 bases not matched to a gene; V was cut back by 0 bases and J by 12 bases.

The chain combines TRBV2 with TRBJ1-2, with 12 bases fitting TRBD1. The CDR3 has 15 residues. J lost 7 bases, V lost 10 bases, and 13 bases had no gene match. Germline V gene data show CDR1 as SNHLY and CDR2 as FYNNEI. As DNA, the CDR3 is TGTGCCAACCCGGGACAGGGGGCGAGGAGGGGTGGCTACACCTTC. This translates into CANPGQGARRGGYTF.

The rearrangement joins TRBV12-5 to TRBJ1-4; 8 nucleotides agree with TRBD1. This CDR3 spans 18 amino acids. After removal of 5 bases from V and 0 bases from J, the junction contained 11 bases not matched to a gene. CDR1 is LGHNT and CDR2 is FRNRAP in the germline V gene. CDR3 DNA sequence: TGTGCTAGTGGTCCTCAGACAGGGGTACCCGCAACTAATGAAAAACTGTTTTTT. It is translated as CASGPQTGVPATNEKLFF.

The CDR3 loop reads CASSQGGSGGYEQYF. In DNA, the CDR3 is TGCGCCAGCAGCCAAGGAGGTAGCGGGGGATACGAGCAGTACTTC. V gene TRBV4-1 combines with J gene TRBJ2-7; TRBD2 matches at 9 bases. Looked up from germline, CDR1 is MGHRA and CDR2 is YSYEKL. The trim removed 1 base at V and 4 bases at J, leaving 5 bases unmatched. The CDR3 spans 15 residues.

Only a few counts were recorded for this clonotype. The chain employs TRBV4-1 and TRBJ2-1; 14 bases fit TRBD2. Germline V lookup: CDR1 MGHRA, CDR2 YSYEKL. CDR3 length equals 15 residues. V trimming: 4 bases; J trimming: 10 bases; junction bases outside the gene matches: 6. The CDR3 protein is CASSLTSGGAAEQFF. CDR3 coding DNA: TGCGCCAGCAGCCTGACTAGCGGGGGGGCCGCGGAGCAGTTCTTC.

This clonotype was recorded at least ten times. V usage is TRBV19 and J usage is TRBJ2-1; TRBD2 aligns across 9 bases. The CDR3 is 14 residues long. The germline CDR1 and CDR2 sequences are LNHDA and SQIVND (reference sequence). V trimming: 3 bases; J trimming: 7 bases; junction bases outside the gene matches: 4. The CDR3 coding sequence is TGTGCCAGTAGTATTATCAGCGGGGGGAATGAGCAGTTCTTC. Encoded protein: CASSIISGGNEQFF.

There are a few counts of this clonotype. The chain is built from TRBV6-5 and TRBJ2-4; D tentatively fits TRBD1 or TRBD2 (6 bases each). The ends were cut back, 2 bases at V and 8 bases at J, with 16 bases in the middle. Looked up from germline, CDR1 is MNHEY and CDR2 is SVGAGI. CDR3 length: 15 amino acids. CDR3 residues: CASSYGGRGGDIQYF. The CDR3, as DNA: TGTGCCAGCAGTTACGGGGGGCGGGGCGGGGACATTCAGTACTTC.

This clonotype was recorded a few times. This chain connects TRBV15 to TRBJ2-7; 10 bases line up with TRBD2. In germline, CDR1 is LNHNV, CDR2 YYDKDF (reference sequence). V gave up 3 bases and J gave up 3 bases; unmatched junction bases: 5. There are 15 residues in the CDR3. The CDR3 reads CATSSRTSGNYEQYV. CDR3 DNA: TGTGCCACCAGCAGTCGAACTAGCGGGAACTACGAGCAGTACGTC.

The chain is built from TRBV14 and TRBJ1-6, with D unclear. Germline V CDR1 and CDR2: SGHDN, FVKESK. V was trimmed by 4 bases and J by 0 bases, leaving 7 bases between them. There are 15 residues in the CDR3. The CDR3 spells CASSLWSSYNSPLHF. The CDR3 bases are TGTGCCAGCAGCCTATGGAGCTCCTATAATTCACCCCTCCACTTT.

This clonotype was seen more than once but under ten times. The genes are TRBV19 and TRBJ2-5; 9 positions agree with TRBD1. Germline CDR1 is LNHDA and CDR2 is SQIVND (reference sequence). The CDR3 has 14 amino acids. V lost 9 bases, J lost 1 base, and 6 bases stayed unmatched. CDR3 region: CASRTGGGQETQYF. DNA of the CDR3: TGTGCCAGCAGAACAGGGGGCGGCCAAGAGACCCAGTACTTC.

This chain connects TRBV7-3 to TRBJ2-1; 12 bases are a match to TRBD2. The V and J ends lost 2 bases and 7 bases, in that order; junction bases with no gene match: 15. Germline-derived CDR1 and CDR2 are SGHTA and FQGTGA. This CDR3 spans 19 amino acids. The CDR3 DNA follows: TGTGCCAGCAGCTTATTTGGGCTAGCGGGGGGGGATTCGGGGAATGAGCAGTTCTTC. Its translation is CASSLFGLAGGDSGNEQFF. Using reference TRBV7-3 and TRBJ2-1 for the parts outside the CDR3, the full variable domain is GAGVSQTPSNKVTEKGKYVELRCDPISGHTALYWYRQSLGQGPEFLIYFQGTGAADDSGLPNDRFFAVRPEGSVSTLKIQRTERGDSAVYLCASSLFGLAGGDSGNEQFFGPGTRLTVL.

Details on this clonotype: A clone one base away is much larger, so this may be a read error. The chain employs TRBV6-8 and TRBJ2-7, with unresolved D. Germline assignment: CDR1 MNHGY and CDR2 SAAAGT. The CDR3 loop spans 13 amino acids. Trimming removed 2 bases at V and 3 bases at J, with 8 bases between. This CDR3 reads CASSYGNSYEQYV. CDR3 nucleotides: TGTGCCAGCAGTTACGGGAACAGCTACGAGCAGTACGTC.

The CDR3 DNA reads TGCGCCAGCAGCCAAGATGATGCCCGGCGGGATTCACCCCTCCACTTT. This encodes CASSQDDARRDSPLHF. The chain couples TRBV4-1 to TRBJ1-6; D is unclear. Between the trimmed V and J ends, which lost 0 bases and 8 bases, there was a span of 14 bases. CDR1 and CDR2 (germline): MGHRA, YSYEKL. The length of the CDR3 is 16 residues.

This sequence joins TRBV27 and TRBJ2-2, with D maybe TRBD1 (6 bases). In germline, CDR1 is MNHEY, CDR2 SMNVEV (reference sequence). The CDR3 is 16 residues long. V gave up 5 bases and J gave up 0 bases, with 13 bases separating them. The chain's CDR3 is CASSPWGTPNTGELFF. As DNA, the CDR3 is TGTGCCAGCAGTCCCTGGGGGACACCGAACACCGGGGAGCTGTTTTTT.

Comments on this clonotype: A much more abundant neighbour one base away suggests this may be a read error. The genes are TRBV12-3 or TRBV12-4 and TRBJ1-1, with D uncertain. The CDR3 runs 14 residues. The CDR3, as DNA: TGTACCAGCCGGTACCTCAGAGCGAACACTGAAGCTTTCTTT. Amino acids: CTSRYLRANTEAFF.

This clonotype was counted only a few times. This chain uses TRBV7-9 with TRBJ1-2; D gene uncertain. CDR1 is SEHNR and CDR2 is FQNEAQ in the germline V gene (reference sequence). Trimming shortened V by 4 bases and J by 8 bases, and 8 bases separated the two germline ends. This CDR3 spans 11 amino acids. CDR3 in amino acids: CASSYGRGYTF. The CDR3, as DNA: TGTGCCAGCAGCTACGGACGGGGCTACACCTTC.

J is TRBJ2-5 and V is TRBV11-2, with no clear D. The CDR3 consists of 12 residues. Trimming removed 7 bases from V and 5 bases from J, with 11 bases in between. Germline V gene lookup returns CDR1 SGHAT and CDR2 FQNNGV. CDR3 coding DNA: TGTGCCAGCACCGATCTCGGGGAGACCCAGTACTTC. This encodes CASTDLGETQYF.

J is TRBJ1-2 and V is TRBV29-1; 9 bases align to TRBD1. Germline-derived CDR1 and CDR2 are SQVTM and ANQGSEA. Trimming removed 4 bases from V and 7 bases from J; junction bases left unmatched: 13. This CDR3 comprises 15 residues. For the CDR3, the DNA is TGCAGCGTTGCCCCCTGGGAACAGGGGGCAGGTGGCTACACCTTC. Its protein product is CSVAPWEQGAGGYTF.

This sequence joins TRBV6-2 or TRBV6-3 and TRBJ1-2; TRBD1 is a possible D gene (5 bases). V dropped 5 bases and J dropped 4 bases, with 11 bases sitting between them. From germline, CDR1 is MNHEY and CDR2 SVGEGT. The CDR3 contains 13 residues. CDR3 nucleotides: TGTGCCAGCAGTGGGGCCACCCTCTATGGCTACACCTTC. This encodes CASSGATLYGYTF.

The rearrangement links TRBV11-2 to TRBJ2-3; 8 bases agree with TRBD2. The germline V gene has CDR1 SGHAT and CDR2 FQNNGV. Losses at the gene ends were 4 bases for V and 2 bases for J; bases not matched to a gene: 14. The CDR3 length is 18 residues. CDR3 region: CASSYDSLGGGSTDTQYF. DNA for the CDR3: TGTGCCAGCAGCTATGATTCCCTCGGCGGGGGGTCCACAGATACGCAGTATTTT.

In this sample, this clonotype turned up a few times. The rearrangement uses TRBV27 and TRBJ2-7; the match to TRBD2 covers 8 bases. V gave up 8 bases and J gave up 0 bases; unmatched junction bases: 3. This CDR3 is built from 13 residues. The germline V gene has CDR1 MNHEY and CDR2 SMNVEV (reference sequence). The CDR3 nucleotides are TGTGCCAGCGGAGCGGGGGCCTCCTACGAGCAGTACGTC. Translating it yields CASGAGASYEQYV.

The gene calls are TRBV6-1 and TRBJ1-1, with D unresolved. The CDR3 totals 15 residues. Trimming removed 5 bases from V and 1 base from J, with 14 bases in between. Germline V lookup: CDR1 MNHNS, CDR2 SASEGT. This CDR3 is CASSYNNNPNTEAFF. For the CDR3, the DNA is TGTGCCAGCAGTTATAATAACAATCCGAACACTGAAGCTTTCTTT.

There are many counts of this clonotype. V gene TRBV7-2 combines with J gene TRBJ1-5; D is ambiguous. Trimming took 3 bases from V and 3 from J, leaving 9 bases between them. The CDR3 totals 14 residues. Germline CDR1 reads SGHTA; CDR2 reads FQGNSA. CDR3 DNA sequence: TGTGCCAGCAGCTTCGGGAGGACCAATCAGCCCCAGCATTTT. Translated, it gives CASSFGRTNQPQHF. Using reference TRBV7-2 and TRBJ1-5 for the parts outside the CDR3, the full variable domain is GAGVSQSPSNKVTEKGKDVELRCDPISGHTALYWYRQSLGQGLEFLIYFQGNSAPDKSGLPSDRFSAERTGGSVSTLTIQRTQQEDSAVYLCASSFGRTNQPQHFGDGTRLSIL.

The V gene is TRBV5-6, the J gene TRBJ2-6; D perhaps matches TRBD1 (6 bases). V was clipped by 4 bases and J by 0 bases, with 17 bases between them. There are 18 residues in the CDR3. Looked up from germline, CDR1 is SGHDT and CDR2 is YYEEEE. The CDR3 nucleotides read TGTGCCAGCAGCCACGGACAGCAGCCCCGCTCTGGGGCCAACGTCCTGACTTTC. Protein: CASSHGQQPRSGANVLTF.

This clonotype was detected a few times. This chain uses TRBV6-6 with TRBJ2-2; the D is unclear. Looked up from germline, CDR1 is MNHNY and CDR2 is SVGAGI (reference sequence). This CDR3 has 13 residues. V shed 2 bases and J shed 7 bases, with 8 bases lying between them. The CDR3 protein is CASSYMGIGELFF. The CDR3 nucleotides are TGTGCCAGCAGTTACATGGGGATCGGGGAGCTGTTTTTT.